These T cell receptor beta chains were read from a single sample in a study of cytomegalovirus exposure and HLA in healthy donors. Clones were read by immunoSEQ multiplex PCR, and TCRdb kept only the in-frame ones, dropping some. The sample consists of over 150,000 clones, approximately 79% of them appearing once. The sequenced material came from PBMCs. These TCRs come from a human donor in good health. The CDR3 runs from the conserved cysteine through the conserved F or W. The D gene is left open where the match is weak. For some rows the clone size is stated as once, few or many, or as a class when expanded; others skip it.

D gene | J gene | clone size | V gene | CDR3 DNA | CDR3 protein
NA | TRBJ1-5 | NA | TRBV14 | TGTGCCAGCAGCCAAGTCGGGCAGCCCCAGCATTTT | CASSQVGQPQHF
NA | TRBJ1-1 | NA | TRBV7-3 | TGTGCCAGCAGCACAGGGAACACTGAAGCTTTCTTT | CASSTGNTEAFF
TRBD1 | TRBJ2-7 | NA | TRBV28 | TGTGCCAGCCGAACTCCTGGGGGACAGTACGAGCAGTACTTC | CASRTPGGQYEQYF
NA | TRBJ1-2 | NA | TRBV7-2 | TGTGCCAGCAGCTTTGGGACAACCTATGGCTACACCTTC | CASSFGTTYGYTF
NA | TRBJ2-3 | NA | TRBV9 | TGTGCCAGCAGCGTAGGGGCGGGGATGACAGATACGCAGTATTTT | CASSVGAGMTDTQYF
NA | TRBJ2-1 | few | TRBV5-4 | TGTGCCAGCAGGGAGGGTGGTGCTGAGCAGTTCTTC | CASREGGAEQFF
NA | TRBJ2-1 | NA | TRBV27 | TGTGCCAGCTCTTCGGCGGGGCGTAATGAGCAGTTCTTC | CASSSAGRNEQFF
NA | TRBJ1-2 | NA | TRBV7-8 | TGTGCCAGCAGCTTAGGGAGCGATAGCTACACCTTC | CASSLGSDSYTF
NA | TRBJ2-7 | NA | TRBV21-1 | TGTGCCAGCACGGGGACTTTAAAACTCTACGAGCAGTACTTC | CASTGTLKLYEQYF
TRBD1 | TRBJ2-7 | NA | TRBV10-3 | TGTGCCATCAGCGGGACAGGGGGCGACGAGCAGTACTTC | CAISGTGGDEQYF
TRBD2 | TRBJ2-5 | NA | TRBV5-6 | TGTGCCAGCAGCTTATCGGGACTAGCGGGGGGGCAGAGGGAGACCCAGTACTTC | CASSLSGLAGGQRETQYF
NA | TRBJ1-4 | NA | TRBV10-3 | TGTGCCATCAGTGAACCAGGGGTTGAAAAACTGTTTTTT | CAISEPGVEKLFF
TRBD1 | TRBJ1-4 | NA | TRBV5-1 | TGCGCCAGCAGCTTGGCGGGACAGAATAATGAAAAACTGTTTTTT | CASSLAGQNNEKLFF
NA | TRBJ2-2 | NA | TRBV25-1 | TGTGCCAGCAGAGACACTCGGGATTCCGGGGAGCTGTTTTTT | CASRDTRDSGELFF
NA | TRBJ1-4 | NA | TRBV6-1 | TGTGCCAGCCGGAGAGGGCTAGGAGAAAAACTGTTTTTT | CASRRGLGEKLFF